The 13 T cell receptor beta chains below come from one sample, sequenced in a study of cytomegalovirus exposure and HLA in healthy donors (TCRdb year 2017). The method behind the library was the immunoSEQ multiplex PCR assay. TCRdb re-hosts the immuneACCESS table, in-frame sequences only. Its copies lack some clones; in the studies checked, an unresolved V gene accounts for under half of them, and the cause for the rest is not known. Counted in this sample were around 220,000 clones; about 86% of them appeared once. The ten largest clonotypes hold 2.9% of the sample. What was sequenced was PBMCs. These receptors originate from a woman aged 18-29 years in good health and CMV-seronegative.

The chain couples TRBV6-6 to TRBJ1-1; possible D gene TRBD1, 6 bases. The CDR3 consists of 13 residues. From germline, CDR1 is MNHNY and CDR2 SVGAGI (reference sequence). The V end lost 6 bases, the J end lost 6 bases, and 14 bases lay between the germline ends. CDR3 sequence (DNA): TGTGCCAGCAGCCTGCGACAGGTAGCTGAAGCTTTCTTT. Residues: CASSLRQVAEAFF.

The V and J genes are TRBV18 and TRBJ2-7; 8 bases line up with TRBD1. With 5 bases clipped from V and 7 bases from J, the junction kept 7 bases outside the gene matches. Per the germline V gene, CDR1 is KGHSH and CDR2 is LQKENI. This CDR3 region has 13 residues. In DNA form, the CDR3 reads TGTGCCAGCTCATCCCAGGGGGCAGTTGAGCAGTACTTC. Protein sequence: CASSSQGAVEQYF.

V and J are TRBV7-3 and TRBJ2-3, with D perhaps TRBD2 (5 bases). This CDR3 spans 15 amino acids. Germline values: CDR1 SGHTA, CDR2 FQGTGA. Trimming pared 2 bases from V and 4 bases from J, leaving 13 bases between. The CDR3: CASSLGGLGPDTQYF. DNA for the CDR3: TGTGCCAGCAGCTTAGGAGGCCTAGGGCCAGATACGCAGTATTTT.

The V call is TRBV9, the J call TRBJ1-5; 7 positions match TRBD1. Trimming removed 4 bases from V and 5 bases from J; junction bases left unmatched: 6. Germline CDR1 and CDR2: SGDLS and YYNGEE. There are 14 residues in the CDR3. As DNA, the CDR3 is TGTGCCAGCAGCCCGGGACAGCGCGATCAGCCCCAGCATTTT. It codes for CASSPGQRDQPQHF.

The chain's CDR3 is CASSPGPRTESTGELFF. CDR3 nucleotides: TGCGCCAGCAGCCCCGGGCCCAGGACAGAGAGCACCGGGGAGCTGTTTTTT. The chain employs TRBV5-1 and TRBJ2-2; D possibly corresponds to TRBD1 (6 bases). The length of the CDR3 is 17 residues. Trimming took off 4 bases at V and 4 bases at J, with 20 bases between the two ends. CDR1 and CDR2 from the germline V gene are SGHRS and YFSETQ.

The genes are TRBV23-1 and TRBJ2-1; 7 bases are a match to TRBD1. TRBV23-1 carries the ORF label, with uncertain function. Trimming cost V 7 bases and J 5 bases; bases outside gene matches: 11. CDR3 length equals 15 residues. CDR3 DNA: TGCGCCAGCACGGCCAATGGAACAGGGGACAATGAGCAGTTCTTC. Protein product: CASTANGTGDNEQFF.

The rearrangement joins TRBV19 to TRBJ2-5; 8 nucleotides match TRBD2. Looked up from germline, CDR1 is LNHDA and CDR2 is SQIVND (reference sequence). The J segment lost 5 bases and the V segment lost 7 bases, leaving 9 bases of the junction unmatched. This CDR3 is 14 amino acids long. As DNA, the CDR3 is TGTGCCAGTACCCCAGCGGGAGTATGGGAGACCCAGTACTTC. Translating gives CASTPAGVWETQYF.

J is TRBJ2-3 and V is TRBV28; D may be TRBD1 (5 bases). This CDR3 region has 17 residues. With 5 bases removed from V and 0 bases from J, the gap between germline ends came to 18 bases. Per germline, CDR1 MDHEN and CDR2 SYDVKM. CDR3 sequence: CASSLPTSRVSTDTQYF. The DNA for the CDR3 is TGTGCCAGCAGTCTTCCTACTTCCAGGGTGAGCACAGATACGCAGTATTTT.

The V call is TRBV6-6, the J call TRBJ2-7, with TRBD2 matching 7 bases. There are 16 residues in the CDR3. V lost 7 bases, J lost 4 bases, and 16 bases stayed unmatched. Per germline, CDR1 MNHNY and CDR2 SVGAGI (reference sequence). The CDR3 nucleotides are TGTGCCAGCACCTCCCCGGAGGGGCGGGAGAGATACGAGCAGTACTTC. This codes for CASTSPEGRERYEQYF.

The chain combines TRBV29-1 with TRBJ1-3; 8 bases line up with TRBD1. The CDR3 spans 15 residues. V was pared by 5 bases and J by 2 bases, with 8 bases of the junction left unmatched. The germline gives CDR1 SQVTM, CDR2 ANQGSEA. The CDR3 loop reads CSVLETGEAGNTIYF. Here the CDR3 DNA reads TGCAGCGTTTTGGAGACAGGGGAGGCTGGAAACACCATATATTTT.

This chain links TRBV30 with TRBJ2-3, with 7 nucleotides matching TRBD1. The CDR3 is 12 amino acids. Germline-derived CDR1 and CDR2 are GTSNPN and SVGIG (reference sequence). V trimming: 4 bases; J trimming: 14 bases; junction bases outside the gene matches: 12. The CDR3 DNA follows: TGTGCCTGGACGGATAACAGGGGACCATTGTATTTT. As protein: CAWTDNRGPLYF.

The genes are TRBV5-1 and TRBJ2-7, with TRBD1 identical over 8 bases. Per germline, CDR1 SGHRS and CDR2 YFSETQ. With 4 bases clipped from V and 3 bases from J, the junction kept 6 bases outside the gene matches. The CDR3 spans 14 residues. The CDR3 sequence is CASSIVGQGYEQYF. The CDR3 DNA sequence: TGCGCCAGCAGCATCGTTGGACAGGGCTACGAGCAGTACTTC.

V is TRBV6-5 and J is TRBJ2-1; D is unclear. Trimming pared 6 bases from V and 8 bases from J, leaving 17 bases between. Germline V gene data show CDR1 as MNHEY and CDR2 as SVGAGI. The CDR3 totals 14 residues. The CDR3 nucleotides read TGTGCCAGCAGCCACGGCCTACGACTGGATGAGCAGTTCTTC. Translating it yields CASSHGLRLDEQFF.